One sample yielded the 30 T cell receptor beta chains listed below, sequenced in a study of neurological immune-mediated disorders. TCRdb called the 5' RACE reads again in MiXCR, with one record for every CDR3 protein. The sample lists about 46,000 distinct CDR3 sequences; 3.5% to 5.5% were seen once. The source material was PBMCs. The receptor source for this set is a woman in her fifties or sixties with multiple sclerosis.

This clonotype was recorded at least ten times. The chain carries TRBV25-1 and TRBJ1-2; a weak D match, TRBD1 (5 bases). The CDR3 contains 15 residues. Looked up from germline, CDR1 is MGHDK and CDR2 is SYGVNS. Trimming left V 4 bases short and J 5 bases short, with 17 bases between. The CDR3 sequence is CASSGQLSPGYGYTF. For the CDR3, the DNA is TGTGCCAGCAGTGGACAGCTGTCCCCTGGTTATGGCTACACCTTC.

The sample holds a few counts of this clonotype. The rearrangement joins TRBV7-2 to TRBJ2-5; possibly TRBD2 for D (5 bases). Germline V gene sequence: CDR1 SGHTA, CDR2 FQGNSA. The V end lost 3 bases, the J end lost 3 bases, and 8 bases lay between the germline ends. The CDR3 length is 13 residues. The CDR3 sequence: CASSFGREETQYF. CDR3 DNA sequence: TGTGCCAGCAGCTTTGGGCGGGAAGAGACCCAGTACTTC.

This clonotype was seen many times. The chain carries TRBV20-1 and TRBJ2-1, with D perhaps matching TRBD2 (5 bases). The CDR3 is 13 amino acids. CDR1 DFQATT and CDR2 SNEGSKA come from the germline V gene (reference sequence). V was shortened by 2 bases and J by 4 bases, with 9 bases between the two germline ends. For the CDR3, the DNA is TGCAGTGCTAGAAGCGGCTTTTACAATGAGCAGTTCTTC. Amino acid sequence: CSARSGFYNEQFF.

This clonotype occurred many times. The rearrangement links TRBV20-1 to TRBJ2-1; D is possibly TRBD1 or TRBD2 (5 bases each). Trimming took off 0 bases at V and 4 bases at J, with 13 bases between the two ends. Looked up from germline, CDR1 is DFQATT and CDR2 is SNEGSKA (reference sequence). CDR3 size: 15 residues. Here the CDR3 DNA reads TGCAGTGCTAGAGATATGGGGGAAGTGTACAATGAGCAGTTCTTC. Its protein product is CSARDMGEVYNEQFF.

This clonotype was seen at least ten times. The gene calls are TRBV5-5 and TRBJ2-5; D call uncertain. The V end lost 0 bases, the J end lost 5 bases, and 8 bases lay between the germline ends. The CDR3 is 13 residues long. Germline V gene data show CDR1 as SGHKS and CDR2 as YYEKEE (reference sequence). The CDR3, as DNA: TGTGCCAGCAGCTTGGTACCTGCGGAGACCCAGTACTTC. As protein: CASSLVPAETQYF. The entire variable domain, with the rest obtained from reference TRBV5-5 and TRBJ2-5, is as follows: DAGVTQSPTHLIKTRGQQVTLRCSPISGHKSVSWYQQVLGQGPQFIFQYYEKEERGRGNFPDRFSARQFPNYSSELNVNALLLGDSALYLCASSLVPAETQYFGPGTRLLVL.

For this clonotype: The junction departs from germline at one end; a sequencing error may be responsible. V is TRBV18 and J is TRBJ1-6; TRBD1 aligns across 8 bases. The CDR3 consists of 16 residues. Germline V lookup: CDR1 KGHSH, CDR2 LQKENI. The CDR3 DNA is TGTGCCAGCTCCCCCTCCGTGGACAGGGCCGGTTCACCCCTCAACTTT. Amino acids: CASSPSVDRAGSPLNF.

This clonotype has a count of ten or more. This chain links TRBV4-3 with TRBJ1-2, with no clear D. Deletions cut 0 bases from V and 4 bases from J, with 9 bases between. CDR1 and CDR2 from the germline V gene are LGHNA and YSLEER. There are 14 residues in the CDR3. CDR3 nucleotide sequence: TGCGCCAGCAGCCAAGATTGGCAGAGCTATGGCTACACCTTC. It specifies CASSQDWQSYGYTF.

The sample holds many counts of this clonotype. The rearrangement links TRBV6-2 or TRBV6-3 to TRBJ2-5; 10 bases are a match to TRBD2. The V segment lost 3 bases and the J segment 1 base; nucleotides outside the gene matches: 11. Germline V lookup: CDR1 MNHEY, CDR2 SVGEGT. CDR3 length equals 18 residues. This CDR3 reads CASSYPPRLAGVQETQYF. CDR3 bases: TGTGCCAGCAGTTATCCCCCGCGGCTAGCGGGGGTCCAAGAGACCCAGTACTTC.

This clonotype was found many times. The chain employs TRBV7-2 and TRBJ2-7; tentatively, D is TRBD1 or TRBD2 (7 bases each). Germline values: CDR1 SGHTA, CDR2 FQGNSA. The length of the CDR3 is 15 residues. V dropped 4 bases and J dropped 3 bases, with 16 bases sitting between them. The CDR3 DNA follows: TGTGCCAGCAGCTCCCAGGCAGGGGGGGGCTACGAGCAGTACTTC. It yields the protein CASSSQAGGGYEQYF.

This clonotype was picked up a small number of times. The rearrangement links TRBV19 to TRBJ2-6; D uncertain. The CDR3 contains 15 residues. Trimming removed 4 bases at V and 3 bases at J, with 10 bases between. Germline V gene sequence: CDR1 LNHDA, CDR2 SQIVND (reference sequence). CDR3 sequence: CASSSPYIGANVLTF. The CDR3 DNA is TGTGCCAGTAGTAGCCCATATATTGGGGCCAACGTCCTGACTTTC.

This clonotype occurred many times. The chain is built from TRBV20-1 and TRBJ2-7; D is uncertain. The germline gives CDR1 DFQATT, CDR2 SNEGSKA (reference sequence). This CDR3 is 14 amino acids long. Trimming removed 2 bases from V and 0 bases from J, with 11 bases in between. The DNA of the CDR3 is TGCAGTGCTAGAACCATCGAGAGCTCCTACGAGCAGTACGTC. Protein product: CSARTIESSYEQYV.

The chain recombines TRBV6-2 or TRBV6-3 with TRBJ2-6, with unresolved D. Germline CDR1 is MNHEY and CDR2 is SVGEGT. Trimming left V 6 bases short and J 0 bases short, with 9 bases between. The CDR3 runs 15 residues. CDR3 amino acids: CASSPWVSGANVLTF. For the CDR3, the DNA is TGTGCCAGCAGCCCCTGGGTCTCTGGGGCCAACGTCCTGACTTTC.

This clonotype appeared many times. CDR3 in amino acids: CASREAGFEQYF. The DNA of the CDR3 is TGTGCCAGCCGGGAGGCGGGATTCGAGCAGTACTTC. V is TRBV7-9 and J is TRBJ2-7; 7 bases align to TRBD2. The germline V gene has CDR1 SEHNR and CDR2 FQNEAQ (reference sequence). The CDR3 runs 12 residues. V dropped 8 bases and J dropped 6; count of bases not matched to a gene: 7.

This clonotype was recorded a few times. The chain combines TRBV20-1 with TRBJ1-5; a possible D gene is TRBD1 (6 bases). Germline CDR1 DFQATT, CDR2 SNEGSKA (reference sequence). This CDR3 region has 13 residues. V was trimmed by 6 bases and J by 3 bases, leaving 12 bases between them. In nucleotides, the CDR3 is TGCAGTGCGTCGGGGGGGCTCAATCAGCCCCAGCATTTT. This encodes CSASGGLNQPQHF.

This clonotype was picked up many times. CDR3 in DNA: TGCAGTGCTAGGGTGGGACAGGGTTTGTTTAGGTCGGGACTTGAAGCTTTCTTT. Its translation is CSARVGQGLFRSGLEAFF. The chain links TRBV20-1 to TRBJ1-1; 9 nucleotides match TRBD1. CDR1 is DFQATT, CDR2 SNEGSKA, per germline (reference sequence). The CDR3 length is 18 residues. The V and J ends lost 3 bases and 7 bases, in that order; junction bases with no gene match: 21.

This clonotype occurred many times. The chain carries TRBV12-3 or TRBV12-4 and TRBJ2-1, with TRBD2 matching 9 bases. V lost 3 bases to trimming and J lost 8 bases; unmatched junction nucleotides: 11. The CDR3 is made up of 16 amino acids. The CDR3 region is CASSFSSGTIMDEQFF. For the CDR3, the DNA is TGTGCCAGCAGTTTCTCTAGCGGGACAATTATGGATGAGCAGTTCTTC.

This clonotype was counted ten times or more. The CDR3 DNA reads as TGTGCCAGCAGCTTCATGGCTAGCGGGGTCACAGATACGCAGTATTTT. It yields the protein CASSFMASGVTDTQYF. V usage is TRBV7-8 and J usage is TRBJ2-3; 9 nucleotides agree with TRBD2. The CDR3 runs 16 residues. J was trimmed by 2 bases and V by 3 bases; bases with no gene match: 6. Germline CDR1 and CDR2: SGHVS and FQNEAQ.

This clonotype was counted at least ten times. The genes are TRBV10-1 and TRBJ2-3, with 15 bases matching TRBD2. Germline CDR1 is WNHNN and CDR2 is SYGVQD (reference sequence). The junction had 4 bases not matched to a gene; V was cut back by 7 bases and J by 2 bases. This CDR3 region has 16 residues. CDR3 nucleotides: TGCGCCAGCACGGGGACTAGCGGGAGGCCCACAGATACGCAGTATTTT. Its protein product is CASTGTSGRPTDTQYF.

This clonotype has at least ten counts. The V and J genes are TRBV5-1 and TRBJ1-1; unclear D gene. V was cut by 0 bases and J by 1 base, with 7 bases left in between. The CDR3 runs to 14 residues. Germline V lookup: CDR1 SGHRS, CDR2 YFSETQ. For the CDR3, the DNA is TGCGCCAGCAGCTTGGGACAAACGAACACTGAAGCTTTCTTT. It specifies CASSLGQTNTEAFF. Full variable domain (outside the CDR3, taken from reference TRBV5-1 and TRBJ1-1): KAGVTQTPRYLIKTRGQQVTLSCSPISGHRSVSWYQQTPGQGLQFLFEYFSETQRNKGNFPGRFSGRQFSNSRSEMNVSTLELGDSALYLCASSLGQTNTEAFFGQGTRLTVV.

This clonotype was seen ten or more times. The rearrangement links TRBV20-1 to TRBJ2-3, with 9 nucleotides matching TRBD2. There are 15 residues in the CDR3. Germline lookup yields CDR1 DFQATT and CDR2 SNEGSKA (reference sequence). With V trimmed by 0 bases and J by 3 bases, 4 bases remained unmatched. The CDR3 protein is CSARDLLAGTDTQYF. In DNA form, the CDR3 reads TGCAGTGCTAGAGATCTGCTAGCGGGGACAGATACGCAGTATTTT.

This clonotype appeared many times. The chain uses TRBV5-1 and TRBJ1-2; D is unresolved. The germline V and J ends were trimmed by 0 bases and 0 bases, with 9 bases remaining between them. This CDR3 has 15 amino acids. Germline V gene lookup returns CDR1 SGHRS and CDR2 YFSETQ. CDR3 region: CASSLAAGANYGYTF. CDR3 in DNA: TGCGCCAGCAGCTTGGCGGCAGGAGCTAACTATGGCTACACCTTC.

Ten or more counts support this clonotype. This chain uses TRBV11-2 with TRBJ2-3; D uncertain. This CDR3 spans 13 amino acids. Trimming removed 1 base at V and 4 bases at J, with 6 bases between. Germline V lookup: CDR1 SGHAT, CDR2 FQNNGV. The CDR3 spells CASSLAIADTQYF. In nucleotides, the CDR3 is TGTGCCAGCAGCTTAGCTATTGCAGATACGCAGTATTTT.

This clonotype was seen a handful of times. In nucleotides, the CDR3 is TGCAGTGCTTCGGACAGGGAGGATGGCTACACCTTC. It translates to CSASDREDGYTF. This chain uses TRBV20-1 with TRBJ1-2; 8 bases are a match to TRBD1. The ends lost 5 bases at V and 6 bases at J; junction bases unmatched: 5. Per the germline V gene, CDR1 is DFQATT and CDR2 is SNEGSKA (reference sequence). The CDR3 is 12 amino acids.

This clonotype was counted many times. V and J are TRBV10-3 and TRBJ2-7; D remains unclear. Trimming cost V 0 bases and J 3 bases, with 6 bases left between them. Germline V gene data show CDR1 as ENHRY and CDR2 as SYGVKD. The length of the CDR3 is 13 residues. CDR3 DNA: TGTGCCATCAGTGAGTCAAAAGACTACGAGCAGTACGTC. Protein product: CAISESKDYEQYV.

This clonotype has ten or more counts. The V gene is TRBV4-3, the J gene TRBJ2-2; D gene uncertain. Germline lookup yields CDR1 LGHNA and CDR2 YSLEER. The CDR3 has 16 residues. Trimming removed 0 bases from V and 2 bases from J, with 10 bases in between. CDR3 DNA: TGCGCCAGCAGCCAAGATTGGTCAGTAAACACCGGGGAGCTGTTTTTT. Translation gives CASSQDWSVNTGELFF.

This clonotype was seen repeatedly, ten times or more. This chain joins TRBV12-3 or TRBV12-4 and TRBJ2-2, with D hard to call. V lost 6 bases and J lost 5, with 10 bases in between. The CDR3 loop spans 13 amino acids. CDR3 DNA: TGTGCCAGCAGCCCAAGTCGGACCGGGGAGCTGTTTTTT. Protein product: CASSPSRTGELFF.

The chain has TRBV20-1 and TRBJ2-2; 9 positions match TRBD2. V shed 1 base and J 5 bases; nucleotides not matched to a gene: 5. Germline V gene lookup returns CDR1 DFQATT and CDR2 SNEGSKA (reference sequence). The CDR3 consists of 15 residues. The CDR3 reads CSARVAAGGTGELFF. The DNA for the CDR3 is TGCAGTGCTAGAGTTGCGGCGGGAGGGACCGGGGAGCTGTTTTTT.

The chain couples TRBV5-1 to TRBJ1-3; D is undetermined. Deletions cut 0 bases from V and 4 bases from J, with 8 bases between. Germline-derived CDR1 and CDR2 are SGHRS and YFSETQ. There are 14 residues in the CDR3. Written as DNA, the CDR3 is TGCGCCAGCAGCTTGGGTGTAACGGGAAACACCATATATTTT. Translating gives CASSLGVTGNTIYF.

This clonotype was observed at least ten times. V and J are TRBV5-1 and TRBJ2-2; D not resolved. The CDR3 consists of 13 residues. CDR1 and CDR2 (germline): SGHRS, YFSETQ. The germline V and J ends were trimmed by 3 bases and 7 bases, with 10 bases remaining between them. The CDR3 sequence is CASSSGLGGELFF. In nucleotides, the CDR3 is TGCGCCAGCAGCTCGGGTCTTGGCGGGGAGCTGTTTTTT. Full variable domain (rest looked up from reference TRBV5-1 and TRBJ2-2): KAGVTQTPRYLIKTRGQQVTLSCSPISGHRSVSWYQQTPGQGLQFLFEYFSETQRNKGNFPGRFSGRQFSNSRSEMNVSTLELGDSALYLCASSSGLGGELFFGEGSRLTVL.

This clonotype appeared many times. This chain uses TRBV7-9 with TRBJ2-3, with 9 bases matching TRBD2. The germline gives CDR1 SEHNR, CDR2 FQNEAQ (reference sequence). J lost 9 bases, V lost 5 bases, and 6 bases had no gene match. The CDR3 has 13 residues. In DNA form, the CDR3 reads TGTGCCAGCAGCAAGACTAGCGGCCCGACGCAGTATTTT. Protein: CASSKTSGPTQYF. The whole variable domain, remainder taken from reference TRBV7-9 and TRBJ2-3, is DTGVSQNPRHKITKRGQNVTFRCDPISEHNRLYWYRQTLGQGPEFLTYFQNEAQLEKSRLLSDRFSAERPKGSFSTLEIQRTEQGDSAMYLCASSKTSGPTQYFGPGTRLTVL.